The next 16 T cell receptor beta chains were all read from a single sample in a study of blood T cell repertoires in COVID-19. Profiled with immunoSEQ multiplex PCR; TCRdb holds only in-frame clones, not every one. The profile shows around 100,000 clones, roughly 84% of them singletons. Sequences were obtained from peripheral blood. The receptors shown here come from a human donor in a cohort sampled during active COVID-19.

The chain joins TRBV2 to TRBJ2-3; 7 bases agree with TRBD2. CDR3 length: 15 residues. Per germline, CDR1 SNHLY and CDR2 FYNNEI. Losses at the gene ends were 4 bases for V and 1 base for J; bases not matched to a gene: 5. The CDR3 sequence: CASSVTGLGTDTQYF. CDR3 bases: TGTGCCAGCAGTGTTACCGGACTAGGCACAGATACGCAGTATTTT.

The chain is built from TRBV6-6 and TRBJ1-6; D perhaps matches TRBD1 (5 bases). CDR1 is MNHNY, CDR2 SVGAGI, per germline (reference sequence). The CDR3 covers 14 residues. The V end was cut by 2 bases, the J end by 7 bases, with 9 bases between. The CDR3 spells CASSYLTANSPLHF. CDR3 DNA sequence: TGTGCCAGCAGTTACCTGACAGCAAATTCACCCCTCCACTTT.

This clone was recorded a few times. The same CDR3 arises from other DNA sequences in this sample as well. The rearrangement uses TRBV9 and TRBJ2-3; maybe TRBD1 (6 bases). Trimming took 0 bases from V and 0 from J, leaving 8 bases between them. This CDR3 is 15 amino acids long. Germline V lookup: CDR1 SGDLS, CDR2 YYNGEE. CDR3 in amino acids: CASSVGQASTDTQYF. The CDR3 DNA is TGTGCCAGCAGCGTAGGACAGGCTAGCACAGATACGCAGTATTTT.

This clone was counted between two and nine times. The rearrangement joins TRBV5-1 to TRBJ1-3; D is undetermined. V was cut by 3 bases and J by 2 bases, with 9 bases left in between. This CDR3 is 14 amino acids long. Looked up from germline, CDR1 is SGHRS and CDR2 is YFSETQ. The CDR3 DNA sequence: TGCGCCAGCAGCTCCACTAATCCTGGAAACACCATATATTTT. Its translation is CASSSTNPGNTIYF. Complete variable domain (other parts from reference TRBV5-1 and TRBJ1-3): KAGVTQTPRYLIKTRGQQVTLSCSPISGHRSVSWYQQTPGQGLQFLFEYFSETQRNKGNFPGRFSGRQFSNSRSEMNVSTLELGDSALYLCASSSTNPGNTIYFGEGSWLTVV.

A word on this clone: The CDR3 does not end in the conserved phenylalanine or tryptophan, so this is likely a read error. The DNA is omitted, as the CDR3 cannot be located on it reliably, and the CDR3 follows TCRdb's listing. V is TRBV12-3 or TRBV12-4 and J is TRBJ1-1; no DNA check was done on the table's D call, TRBD1. From its first to its last residue, the CDR3 has 11 amino acids. CDR3 region: CASSLGDRVGV.

V and J are TRBV9 and TRBJ2-1; 14 bases line up with TRBD2. Germline-derived CDR1 and CDR2 are SGDLS and YYNGEE. This CDR3 region has 20 residues. V lost 3 bases and J lost 5; bases outside the gene matches: 16. CDR3 in amino acids: CASSASVTLTSGRVNNEQFF. In nucleotides, the CDR3 is TGTGCCAGCAGCGCCTCCGTAACCCTGACTAGCGGGAGGGTTAACAATGAGCAGTTCTTC. The full variable domain, in which reference TRBV9 and TRBJ2-1 provide the parts outside the CDR3, is DSGVTQTPKHLITATGQRVTLRCSPRSGDLSVYWYQQSLDQGLQFLIQYYNGEERAKGNILERFSAQQFPDLHSELNLSSLELGDSALYFCASSASVTLTSGRVNNEQFFGPGTRLTVL.

The rearrangement uses TRBV3-1 (or the pseudogene TRBV3-2) and TRBJ2-7; D is unclear. Trimming cost V 1 base and J 0 bases, with 7 bases left between them. Looked up from germline, CDR1 is LGHDT and CDR2 is YNNKEL (reference sequence). The CDR3 loop spans 14 amino acids. DNA for the CDR3: TGTGCCAGCAGCCAAGTAAGCACCTCCTACGAGCAGTACTTC. Translated: CASSQVSTSYEQYF.

This chain links TRBV7-6 with TRBJ2-6, with a weak D call TRBD1 (6 bases). Germline V lookup: CDR1 SGHVS, CDR2 FNYEAQ. The CDR3 has 15 amino acids. Trimming stripped 1 base from V and 2 bases from J, with 6 bases between. In DNA, the CDR3 is TGTGCCAGCAGCTTAGGACAGGCTGGGGCCAACGTCCTGACTTTC. This codes for CASSLGQAGANVLTF.

The chain combines TRBV4-1 with TRBJ2-3; the D gene is possibly TRBD2 (5 bases). The V gene lost 4 bases and the J gene lost 3 bases, with 11 bases spanning the gap. The V gene's germline CDR1 is MGHRA and CDR2 YSYEKL. The CDR3 spans 14 residues. The CDR3: CASSLPSLTDTQYF. In DNA, the CDR3 is TGCGCCAGCAGCCTGCCTAGCTTAACAGATACGCAGTATTTT.

The chain uses TRBV27 and TRBJ2-1, with D possibly TRBD2 on 7 matching bases. The CDR3 runs to 14 residues. The germline gives CDR1 MNHEY, CDR2 SMNVEV (reference sequence). Trimming removed 5 bases at V and 7 bases at J, with 15 bases between. The CDR3 nucleotides read TGTGCCAGCAGTAAGAGGGGGGGCCCGAATGAGCAGTTCTTC. Translation: CASSKRGGPNEQFF.

This chain connects TRBV6-2 or TRBV6-3 to TRBJ2-1; 8 positions match TRBD2. V lost 5 bases and J lost 4; bases outside the gene matches: 13. The CDR3 has 17 amino acids. CDR1 is MNHEY, CDR2 SVGEGT, per germline. CDR3 nucleotide sequence: TGTGCCAGCAGTCTCGGGGGGGCGGGAGGACTATACAATGAGCAGTTCTTC. Its translation: CASSLGGAGGLYNEQFF.

The chain uses TRBV6-2 or TRBV6-3 and TRBJ1-5, with 10 bases matching TRBD1. The V gene end was trimmed by 5 bases and the J gene end by 1 base; junction bases not matched to a gene: 5. CDR1 and CDR2 from the germline V gene are MNHEY and SVGEGT. The CDR3 covers 16 residues. This CDR3 is CASSARQGASNQPQHF. CDR3 bases: TGTGCCAGCAGTGCCCGACAGGGGGCAAGCAATCAGCCCCAGCATTTT.

This sequence joins TRBV3-1 (or the pseudogene TRBV3-2) and TRBJ1-5; D may be TRBD1 (6 bases). The CDR3 is 14 residues long. Germline CDR1 and CDR2: LGHDT and YNNKEL (reference sequence). The germline V and J ends were trimmed by 4 bases and 3 bases, with 10 bases remaining between them. This CDR3 is CASSPTGPNQPQHF. The CDR3 DNA reads TGTGCCAGCAGCCCGACAGGACCCAATCAGCCCCAGCATTTT.

The V and J genes are TRBV9 and TRBJ2-1, with 10 bases aligning to TRBD2. Germline V gene sequence: CDR1 SGDLS, CDR2 YYNGEE. There are 15 residues in the CDR3. V was clipped by 2 bases and J by 4 bases; unmatched bases: 3. The CDR3 protein is CASSVLAGAYNEQFF. DNA of the CDR3: TGTGCCAGCAGCGTTCTAGCGGGGGCTTACAATGAGCAGTTCTTC.

This chain joins TRBV2 and TRBJ2-5, with 8 bases aligning to TRBD1. V shed 0 bases, J shed 6 bases, and the junction held 9 bases outside the gene matches. There are 16 residues in the CDR3. The V gene's germline CDR1 is SNHLY and CDR2 FYNNEI. CDR3 in DNA: TGTGCCAGCAGTGAAGCGTGGCAGGGGGCCAGAAAGACCCAGTACTTC. It encodes CASSEAWQGARKTQYF.

The CDR3 region has the DNA TGTGCCAGCCTACGGGGTTGGCACTACGAGCAGTACTTC. It codes for CASLRGWHYEQYF. This chain connects TRBV6-8 to TRBJ2-7; D perhaps matches TRBD2 (5 bases). The CDR3 runs to 13 residues. Germline V gene lookup returns CDR1 MNHGY and CDR2 SAAAGT. Trimming pared 8 bases from V and 3 bases from J, leaving 14 bases between.